The 20 T cell receptor beta chains reported below all come from one sample, sequenced in a study of control samples from healthy donors and cancer patients. Produced via immunoSEQ multiplex PCR; TCRdb's table is partial and in-frame only. The sample has 350,000 to 450,000 clones; around nine tenths are singletons. Source material: PBMCs. These TCRs come from a man aged 35 to 55 with head and neck cancer.

The genes are TRBV5-4 and TRBJ1-5; no definite D call. Trimming stripped 3 bases from V and 0 bases from J, with 7 bases between. The CDR3 is made up of 14 amino acids. Germline V CDR1 and CDR2: SGHNT, YYREEE (reference sequence). The CDR3: CASSSEPSNQPQHF. The CDR3 region has the DNA TGTGCCAGCAGCTCGGAGCCTAGCAATCAGCCCCAGCATTTT.

V gene TRBV6-4 combines with J gene TRBJ2-7; D possibly corresponds to TRBD2 (5 bases). Germline V gene data show CDR1 as MRHNA and CDR2 as SNTAGT. The CDR3 extends over 13 amino acids. V was trimmed by 6 bases and J by 0 bases, leaving 9 bases between them. The CDR3 spells CASRVEGSYEQYF. The CDR3 DNA reads as TGTGCCAGCAGGGTTGAGGGCTCCTACGAGCAGTACTTC.

The genes are TRBV5-1 and TRBJ2-5; 10 bases line up with TRBD2. V was pared by 5 bases and J by 2 bases, with 6 bases of the junction left unmatched. Germline values: CDR1 SGHRS, CDR2 YFSETQ. The CDR3 contains 15 residues. DNA of the CDR3: TGCGCCAGCAGACTAGCGGGACCCCTTCAAGAGACCCAGTACTTC. Translation: CASRLAGPLQETQYF.

This clone was picked up one time. The chain carries TRBV24-1 and TRBJ2-3, with D possibly TRBD2 on 7 matching bases. CDR1 is KGHDR and CDR2 is SFDVKD in the germline V gene. V shed 4 bases and J shed 6 bases, with 22 bases lying between them. The CDR3 totals 17 residues. The CDR3 sequence: CATSDSARGATKDTQYF. DNA for the CDR3: TGTGCCACCAGTGACTCTGCACGGGGGGCTACCAAGGATACGCAGTATTTT.

The chain combines TRBV6-5 with TRBJ2-5; 8 bases are shared with TRBD2. The germline V gene encodes CDR1 MNHEY and CDR2 SVGAGI. V shed 5 bases and J 4 bases; nucleotides not matched to a gene: 3. The CDR3 length is 13 residues. CDR3 coding DNA: TGTGCCAGCAGTAATAGCGGGATAGAGACCCAGTACTTC. Translation gives CASSNSGIETQYF.

The chain joins TRBV28 to TRBJ1-5, with TRBD1 matching over 9 bases. Germline V gene lookup returns CDR1 MDHEN and CDR2 SYDVKM. The length of the CDR3 is 19 residues. The trim removed 5 bases at V and 0 bases at J, leaving 14 bases unmatched. This CDR3 is CASSLISRDRVYSNQPQHF. CDR3 nucleotide sequence: TGTGCCAGCAGTCTAATTTCCCGGGACAGGGTTTATAGCAATCAGCCCCAGCATTTT.

This rearrangement joins TRBV5-1 to TRBJ1-2, with D uncertain. Germline V CDR1 and CDR2: SGHRS, YFSETQ. Trimming cost V 4 bases and J 4 bases, with 5 bases left between them. The CDR3 extends over 11 amino acids. The CDR3 sequence: CASSPGYGYTF. CDR3 DNA: TGCGCCAGCAGCCCCGGCTATGGCTACACCTTC. Full variable domain (outside the CDR3, taken from reference TRBV5-1 and TRBJ1-2): KAGVTQTPRYLIKTRGQQVTLSCSPISGHRSVSWYQQTPGQGLQFLFEYFSETQRNKGNFPGRFSGRQFSNSRSEMNVSTLELGDSALYLCASSPGYGYTFGSGTRLTVV.

The chain uses TRBV11-2 and TRBJ2-7; D remains unclear. This CDR3 is built from 12 residues. The germline V gene encodes CDR1 SGHAT and CDR2 FQNNGV. V was clipped by 5 bases and J by 1 base, with 6 bases between them. The CDR3 here is CASSPHSYEQYF. As DNA, the CDR3 is TGTGCCAGCAGCCCTCATTCCTACGAGCAGTACTTC. Combining the CDR3 with reference TRBV11-2 and TRBJ2-7 gives the whole variable domain EAGVAQSPRYKIIEKRQSVAFWCNPISGHATLYWYQQILGQGPKLLIQFQNNGVVDDSQLPKDRFSAERLKGVDSTLKIQPAKLEDSAVYLCASSPHSYEQYFGPGTRLTVT.

The J gene is TRBJ1-4, the V gene TRBV9; D is uncertain. CDR3 length equals 14 residues. CDR1 and CDR2 from the germline V gene are SGDLS and YYNGEE. Trimming removed 3 bases at V and 8 bases at J, with 14 bases between. In DNA, the CDR3 is TGTGCCAGCAGCGCGAGCCCCCGGGCGGAAAAACTGTTTTTT. This codes for CASSASPRAEKLFF.

A few counts support this clone. CDR3 in amino acids: CASSTTYGSSNQPQHF. In DNA, the CDR3 is TGTGCCAGCAGTACAACCTATGGAAGTAGCAATCAGCCCCAGCATTTT. The chain has TRBV7-2 and TRBJ1-5; no clear D. There are 16 residues in the CDR3. Trimming took 6 bases from V and 0 from J, leaving 15 bases between them. CDR1 and CDR2 (germline): SGHTA, FQGNSA. Combining the CDR3 with reference TRBV7-2 and TRBJ1-5 gives the whole variable domain GAGVSQSPSNKVTEKGKDVELRCDPISGHTALYWYRQSLGQGLEFLIYFQGNSAPDKSGLPSDRFSAERTGGSVSTLTIQRTQQEDSAVYLCASSTTYGSSNQPQHFGDGTRLSIL.

The V gene is TRBV5-1, the J gene TRBJ2-2; no clear D. CDR1 and CDR2 from the germline V gene are SGHRS and YFSETQ. CDR3 size: 14 residues. Trimming shortened V by 1 base and J by 1 base, and 5 bases separated the two germline ends. The CDR3 DNA sequence: TGCGCCAGCAGCTTGTTACAGAACACCGGGGAGCTGTTTTTT. Protein sequence: CASSLLQNTGELFF.

This clone appeared a few times. The J gene is TRBJ2-7, the V gene TRBV6-5; D might be TRBD1 (5 bases). The CDR3 runs 14 residues. CDR1 is MNHEY, CDR2 SVGAGI, per germline. V lost 2 bases to trimming and J lost 2 bases, with 10 bases between them. In nucleotides, the CDR3 is TGTGCCAGCAGTTACCAGGAAGGGGCCTACGAGCAGTACTTC. As protein: CASSYQEGAYEQYF.

This clone came up once. V gene TRBV18 combines with J gene TRBJ2-5, with 7 bases lining up with TRBD2. Germline CDR1 KGHSH, CDR2 LQKENI. Trimming removed 3 bases from V and 5 bases from J; junction bases left unmatched: 18. The CDR3 is 18 residues long. As DNA, the CDR3 is TGTGCCAGCTCACCTCCACTTTCTAGCGGCCTTAGGTGGGAGACCCAGTACTTC. Amino acid sequence: CASSPPLSSGLRWETQYF.

The chain couples TRBV14 to TRBJ1-3, with D perhaps TRBD1 (6 bases). The CDR3 is 14 residues long. In germline, CDR1 is SGHDN, CDR2 FVKESK. Trimming cost V 4 bases and J 5 bases, with 12 bases left between them. In nucleotides, the CDR3 is TGTGCCAGCAGCCTACAGGGTCCGAGAAACACCATATATTTT. Amino acids: CASSLQGPRNTIYF. The full variable domain, its missing parts supplied by reference TRBV14 and TRBJ1-3, is EAGVTQFPSHSVIEKGQTVTLRCDPISGHDNLYWYRRVMGKEIKFLLHFVKESKQDESGMPNNRFLAERTGGTYSTLKVQPAELEDSGVYFCASSLQGPRNTIYFGEGSWLTVV.

The V gene is TRBV28, the J gene TRBJ1-5; TRBD1 matches 8 bases. V gave up 7 bases and J gave up 0 bases; unmatched junction bases: 11. CDR1 is MDHEN, CDR2 SYDVKM, per germline. The CDR3 consists of 17 residues. The CDR3 protein is CASITQGAGGSNQPQHF. In DNA, the CDR3 is TGTGCCAGCATTACCCAGGGGGCGGGGGGTAGCAATCAGCCCCAGCATTTT.

The genes are TRBV27 and TRBJ2-2; perhaps TRBD2 as D (5 bases). CDR3 length: 16 residues. Germline values: CDR1 MNHEY, CDR2 SMNVEV (reference sequence). V was pared by 11 bases and J by 3 bases, with 22 bases between. The CDR3 region has the DNA TGTGCCTGCAAGGCTAGCAGTGGGCGGGACACCGGGGAGCTGTTTTTT. Amino acids: CACKASSGRDTGELFF.

The chain has TRBV12-5 and TRBJ2-4; 14 bases align to TRBD2. The trim removed 5 bases at V and 2 bases at J, leaving 14 bases unmatched. CDR3 length: 20 amino acids. CDR1 LGHNT and CDR2 FRNRAP come from the germline V gene. CDR3 loop: CASGPAGTSGRTLSKNIQYF. CDR3 coding DNA: TGTGCTAGTGGTCCTGCAGGGACTAGCGGGAGAACTTTATCCAAAAACATTCAGTACTTC.

The chain joins TRBV27 to TRBJ2-1, with D possibly being TRBD2 (7 bases). Trimming cost V 0 bases and J 2 bases, with 17 bases left between them. From germline, CDR1 is MNHEY and CDR2 SMNVEV (reference sequence). This CDR3 has 18 amino acids. In DNA form, the CDR3 reads TGTGCCAGCAGTTTATCGGACCCCACAGGGAGGGCCTACAATGAGCAGTTCTTC. The encoded protein is CASSLSDPTGRAYNEQFF.

This rearrangement joins TRBV29-1 to TRBJ1-5, with D tentatively TRBD1 (5 bases). Trimming shortened V by 7 bases and J by 3 bases, and 10 bases separated the two germline ends. The CDR3 covers 12 residues. Germline CDR1 and CDR2: SQVTM and ANQGSEA. The CDR3 here is CSGGEYNQPQHF. DNA for the CDR3: TGCAGCGGGGGGGAGTACAATCAGCCCCAGCATTTT. Drawing the rest from reference TRBV29-1 and TRBJ1-5, the complete variable domain is SAVISQKPSRDICQRGTSLTIQCQVDSQVTMMFWYRQQPGQSLTLIATANQGSEATYESGFVIDKFPISRPNLTFSTLTVSNMSPEDSSIYLCSGGEYNQPQHFGDGTRLSIL.

This chain connects TRBV5-4 to TRBJ1-4, with a possible D match to TRBD1 (6 bases). CDR1 and CDR2 from the germline V gene are SGHNT and YYREEE (reference sequence). CDR3 length: 15 residues. V lost 3 bases to trimming and J lost 8 bases, with 17 bases between them. The CDR3 region has the DNA TGTGCCAGCAGCTCCTCCGGGACACTGGGGGAAAAACTGTTTTTT. It encodes CASSSSGTLGEKLFF.